The 14 T cell receptor beta chains below were found in one sample sequenced in a study of early T cells in non-severe SARS-CoV-2 infection. TCRdb re-derived calls from the 5' RACE reads in MiXCR, one entry per CDR3 protein. This sample has 80,000 to 95,000 distinct CDR3 sequences; roughly 15% occur once, and the top ten carry 5% to 5.5%. The sample was whole blood, taken at baseline. The receptors shown here come from an adult who was a healthcare worker with PCR-confirmed SARS-CoV-2 infection or an uninfected control (not recorded which).

Only a few counts were recorded for this clonotype. The chain links TRBV19 to TRBJ2-7, with 7 bases lining up with TRBD1. Germline CDR1 LNHDA, CDR2 SQIVND (reference sequence). The CDR3 contains 14 residues. Trimming cost V 6 bases and J 3 bases; bases outside gene matches: 8. The CDR3 nucleotides read TGTGCCAGTAGCCCGGGACAGACCTTCTACGAGCAGTACTTC. Its translation: CASSPGQTFYEQYF.

The chain couples TRBV12-3 or TRBV12-4 to TRBJ2-3, with D possibly being TRBD1 (6 bases). The CDR3 sequence is 16 residues long. Trimming stripped 6 bases from V and 1 base from J, with 17 bases between. This CDR3 is CASRAETGRGTDTQYF. CDR3 in DNA: TGTGCCAGCAGGGCGGAAACAGGGAGAGGCACAGATACGCAGTATTTT.

This clonotype was counted ten times or more. The rearrangement uses TRBV15 and TRBJ2-1; TRBD2 agrees at 11 bases. V shed 0 bases and J 9 bases; nucleotides not matched to a gene: 7. Germline assignment: CDR1 LNHNV and CDR2 YYDKDF (reference sequence). CDR3 length: 16 residues. The CDR3 DNA reads TGTGCCACCAGCAGAGAGGGGACTAGCGGTAACGTTGAGCAGTTCTTC. Translation gives CATSREGTSGNVEQFF.

The chain recombines TRBV20-1 with TRBJ1-2; possibly TRBD1 for D (5 bases). CDR1 and CDR2 from the germline V gene are DFQATT and SNEGSKA (reference sequence). This CDR3 is built from 12 residues. V lost 5 bases and J lost 2, with 9 bases in between. CDR3 amino acids: CSALWGNYGYTF. CDR3 bases: TGCAGTGCTTTGTGGGGGAACTATGGCTACACCTTC.

This clonotype has a handful of counts. V gene TRBV18 combines with J gene TRBJ2-3, with unresolved D. Germline V gene data show CDR1 as KGHSH and CDR2 as LQKENI. The CDR3 is 13 residues long. V was clipped by 3 bases and J by 0 bases, with 4 bases between them. CDR3 nucleotide sequence: TGTGCCAGCTCACCTCCCAGCACAGATACGCAGTATTTT. Translation gives CASSPPSTDTQYF.

The chain is built from TRBV6-2 or TRBV6-3 and TRBJ2-3; possible D gene TRBD1, 5 bases. This CDR3 comprises 14 residues. The germline V and J ends were trimmed by 7 bases and 3 bases, with 14 bases remaining between them. In germline, CDR1 is MNHEY, CDR2 SVGEGT. The CDR3 region has the DNA TGTGCCAGCAAAGGGGATAATCCGACAGATACGCAGTATTTT. This gives the protein CASKGDNPTDTQYF.

This clonotype was seen a few times. The chain employs TRBV7-2 and TRBJ1-6; no clear D gene. Deletions cut 3 bases from V and 18 bases from J, with 21 bases between. Germline CDR1 reads SGHTA; CDR2 reads FQGNSA. This CDR3 spans 14 amino acids. CDR3 sequence (DNA): TGTGCCAGCAGCTTTAGTTCCAGGACTCCTCACCCCCACTTT. Its protein product is CASSFSSRTPHPHF.

This clonotype was picked up a small number of times. The J gene is TRBJ2-5, the V gene TRBV27; D unclear. The germline V gene has CDR1 MNHEY and CDR2 SMNVEV (reference sequence). This CDR3 is built from 13 residues. Trimming removed 2 bases from V and 1 base from J, with 5 bases in between. CDR3 loop: CASSLKRQETQYF. CDR3 DNA sequence: TGTGCCAGCAGTTTAAAACGCCAAGAGACCCAGTACTTC.

The V call is TRBV9, the J call TRBJ2-7; no clear D. CDR3 size: 13 residues. The germline gives CDR1 SGDLS, CDR2 YYNGEE. The V gene lost 0 bases and the J gene lost 0 bases, with 4 bases spanning the gap. The CDR3 DNA is TGTGCCAGCAGCGTAGACAACTCCTACGAGCAGTACTTC. It translates to CASSVDNSYEQYF.

This clonotype was recorded a few times. V and J are TRBV5-1 and TRBJ2-6; no clear D. Germline V CDR1 and CDR2: SGHRS, YFSETQ. The CDR3 has 15 residues. The ends were cut back, 5 bases at V and 0 bases at J, with 9 bases in the middle. The DNA of the CDR3 is TGCGCCAGCAGGTGGAGCGCCTCTGGGGCCAACGTCCTGACTTTC. This sequence encodes CASRWSASGANVLTF.

The genes are TRBV3-1 and TRBJ1-2; no reliable D call. The ends were cut back, 1 base at V and 4 bases at J, with 7 bases in the middle. Germline V gene data show CDR1 as LGHDT and CDR2 as YNNKEL (reference sequence). The CDR3 loop spans 13 amino acids. The CDR3 sequence is CASSQVSLYGYTF. CDR3 DNA: TGTGCCAGCAGCCAAGTTTCGCTCTATGGCTACACCTTC.

This clonotype was counted ten times or more. V usage is TRBV7-2 and J usage is TRBJ2-1; tentatively, D is TRBD2 (5 bases). V gave up 3 bases and J gave up 8 bases, with 8 bases separating them. Germline values: CDR1 SGHTA, CDR2 FQGNSA. The CDR3 is 12 residues long. The CDR3 sequence: CASSFRGYEQFF. CDR3 nucleotides: TGTGCCAGCAGCTTTCGGGGATATGAGCAGTTCTTC.

This clonotype showed up many times. The J gene is TRBJ1-4, the V gene TRBV5-1; D is undetermined. CDR1 and CDR2 (germline): SGHRS, YFSETQ. The length of the CDR3 is 14 residues. The V gene lost 4 bases and the J gene lost 5 bases, with 12 bases spanning the gap. CDR3 DNA: TGCGCCAGCAGCCTCGGTCAGGCGAATGAAAAACTGTTTTTT. This encodes CASSLGQANEKLFF.

This clonotype was counted only a few times. The J gene is TRBJ2-3, the V gene TRBV5-6; D tentatively reads TRBD1 or TRBD2 (5 bases each). The CDR3 is 14 residues long. Germline CDR1 and CDR2: SGHDT and YYEEEE. The V end lost 1 base, the J end lost 4 bases, and 10 bases lay between the germline ends. The CDR3: CASSLWGLPDTQYF. The DNA for the CDR3 is TGTGCCAGCAGCTTGTGGGGGTTACCAGATACGCAGTATTTT. Together with reference TRBV5-6 and TRBJ2-3, the CDR3 gives the full variable domain: DAGVTQSPTHLIKTRGQQVTLRCSPKSGHDTVSWYQQALGQGPQFIFQYYEEEERQRGNFPDRFSGHQFPNYSSELNVNALLLGDSALYLCASSLWGLPDTQYFGPGTRLTVL.